Listed here are 3 T cell receptor beta chains from one sample, sequenced in a study of cytomegalovirus exposure and HLA in healthy donors. Primers: 60 Vbeta forward and 13 Jbeta reverse. Sequenced by immunoSEQ multiplex PCR; TCRdb stores in-frame clones only, minus some. Of roughly 180,000 clones listed, roughly a tenth were seen once; the top ten hold approximately 1.3%. Sequenced sample: PBMCs. The receptors shown here come from a woman aged 30 to 39 in good health and CMV-seropositive.

CDR3 residues: CASISGTSGPTDTQYF. The CDR3 DNA reads TGCGCCAGCATCAGCGGGACTAGCGGGCCCACAGATACGCAGTATTTT. The chain is built from TRBV5-1 and TRBJ2-3; 12 nucleotides agree with TRBD2. CDR3 length equals 16 residues. Germline V gene sequence: CDR1 SGHRS, CDR2 YFSETQ. V trimming: 6 bases; J trimming: 2 bases; junction bases outside the gene matches: 7.

In this sample, this clone turned up a few times. The CDR3, as DNA: TGTGCCAGCAGCCCGGGACTAGCGTTATACTTC. The encoded protein is CASSPGLALYF. The V and J genes are TRBV7-7 and TRBJ2-5; 10 bases are a match to TRBD2. Germline lookup yields CDR1 SSHAT and CDR2 FNYEAQ (reference sequence). V trimming: 5 bases; J trimming: 14 bases; junction bases outside the gene matches: 5. The CDR3 totals 11 residues. Full variable domain (missing parts from reference TRBV7-7 and TRBJ2-5): GAGVSQSPRYKVTKRGQDVTLRCDPISSHATLYWYQQALGQGPEFLTYFNYEAQPDKSGLPSDRFSAERPEGSISTLTIQRTEQRDSAMYRCASSPGLALYFGPGTRLLVL.

The gene calls are TRBV4-2 and TRBJ2-3; TRBD2 might be the D (5 bases). CDR1 is LGHNA and CDR2 is YNFKEQ in the germline V gene. The CDR3 spans 17 residues. Trimming stripped 0 bases from V and 6 bases from J, with 19 bases between. The CDR3 loop is CASSQEMGAARGDTQYF. Here the CDR3 DNA reads TGTGCCAGCAGCCAAGAAATGGGAGCGGCCCGAGGGGATACGCAGTATTTT.